Listed below are T cell receptor beta chains from one sample, sequenced in a study of beta chain features in type 1 diabetes. The method was immunoSEQ multiplex PCR; TCRdb's version includes in-frame clones alone and lacks a portion of them. Among a few hundred thousand clones listed, roughly an eighth were seen once. Sequenced material: naive CD4+ T cells from blood. The receptor source for this set is a man in his thirties or forties with type 1 diabetes. Both conserved end residues are part of each CDR3. Rows may omit the clone size; those that give it use once, few, many or a size class.

abundance	v_gene	j_gene	len	CDR3aa
.	TRBV28	TRBJ2-4	14	CASSFTDRINIQYF
.	TRBV28	TRBJ2-7	14	CASSLVGRPYEQYF
.	TRBV11-2	TRBJ2-4	12	CASSLQENIQYF
.	TRBV14	TRBJ2-7	16	CASSQPGTEPSYEQYF
few	TRBV29-1	TRBJ1-2	11	CSVARNYGYTF
few	TRBV4-3	TRBJ2-5	17	CASSQDPEAVGGETQYF
few	TRBV2	TRBJ1-5	13	CASSYDRREPQHF
.	TRBV7-2	TRBJ1-2	14	CASSLRTGQNGYTF
.	TRBV11-2	TRBJ1-5	13	CASSASGDQPQHF
once	TRBV5-1	TRBJ2-1	14	CASSSGTGGNEQFF